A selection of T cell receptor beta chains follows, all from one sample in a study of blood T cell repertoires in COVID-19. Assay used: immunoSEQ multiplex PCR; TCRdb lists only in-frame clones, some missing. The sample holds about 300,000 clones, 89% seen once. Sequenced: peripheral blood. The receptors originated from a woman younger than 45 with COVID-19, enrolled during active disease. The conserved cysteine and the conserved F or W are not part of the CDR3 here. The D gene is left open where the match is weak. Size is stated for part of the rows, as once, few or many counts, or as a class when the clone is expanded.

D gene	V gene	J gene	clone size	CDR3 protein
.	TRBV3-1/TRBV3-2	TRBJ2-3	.	ASSQQGRTDTQY
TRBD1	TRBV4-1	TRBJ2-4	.	ASSRWTGPPAKNIQY
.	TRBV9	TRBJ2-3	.	ASSVDRETDTQY
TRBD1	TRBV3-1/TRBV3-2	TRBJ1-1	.	ASSLRQGWNTEAF
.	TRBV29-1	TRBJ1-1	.	SSVRGNTEAF
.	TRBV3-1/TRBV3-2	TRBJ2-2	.	ASSQSDRRANTGELF
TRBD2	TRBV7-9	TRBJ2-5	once	ASSSGVGQETQY
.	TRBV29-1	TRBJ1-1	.	SVGADPNTEAF
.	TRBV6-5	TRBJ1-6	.	ASSQTRGSPLH
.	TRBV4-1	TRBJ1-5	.	ASSQDQGQPQH
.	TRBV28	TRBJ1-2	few	ASSQMEQLYGYT
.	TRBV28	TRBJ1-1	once	ASTQITDSSGAF
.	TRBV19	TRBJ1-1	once	ASRSAGNTEAF
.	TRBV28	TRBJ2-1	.	ASSLAYPYNEQF
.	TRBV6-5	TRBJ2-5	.	ASFAEETQY
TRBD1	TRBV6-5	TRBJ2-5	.	ASSPPGQQETQY
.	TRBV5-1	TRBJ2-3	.	ASSSQGSTDTQY
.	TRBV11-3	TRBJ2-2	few	ASSLGVAGELF
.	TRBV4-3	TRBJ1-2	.	ASSHSSGDYSYGYT
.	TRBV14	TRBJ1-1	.	ASSQGIGANTEAF
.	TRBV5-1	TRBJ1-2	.	ASSTRGYGYT
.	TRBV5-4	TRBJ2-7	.	ATTDGTYEQY
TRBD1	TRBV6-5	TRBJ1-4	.	ASSIRGSEKLF
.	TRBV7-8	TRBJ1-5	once	ASSSLGQPQH
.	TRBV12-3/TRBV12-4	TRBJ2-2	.	ASSLGGPGELF
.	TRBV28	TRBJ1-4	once	ASSYGTFGEKLF
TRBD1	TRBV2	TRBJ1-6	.	ASSPPGTGGSPLH
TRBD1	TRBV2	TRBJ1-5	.	ATSFMTGKGQPQH
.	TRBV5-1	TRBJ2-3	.	ASSLDQKHTDTQY
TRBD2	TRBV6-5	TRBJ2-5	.	ASTYLAGEGGTQY
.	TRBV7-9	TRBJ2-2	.	ASSLSVTREATGELF
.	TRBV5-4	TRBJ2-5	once	ASSLITQGQETQY
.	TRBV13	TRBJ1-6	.	ASSLTTDGYNSPLH
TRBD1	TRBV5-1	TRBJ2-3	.	ASSRRQGEGTTDTQY
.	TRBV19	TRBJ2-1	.	ASSIGGGDEQF
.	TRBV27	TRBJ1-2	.	ASSLSPEGYGYT
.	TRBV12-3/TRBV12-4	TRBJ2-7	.	ASTGTPFYEQY
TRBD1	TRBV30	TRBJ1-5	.	AWSPDTGGNQPQH
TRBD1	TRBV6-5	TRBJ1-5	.	ASRQGRDQPQH
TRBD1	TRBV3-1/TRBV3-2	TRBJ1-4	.	ASSQDIDRGHEKLF
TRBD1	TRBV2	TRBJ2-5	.	ASTIQGGQETQY
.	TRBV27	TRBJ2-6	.	ASSPSFSGANVLT
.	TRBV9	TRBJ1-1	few	ASSVGGGQGEAF
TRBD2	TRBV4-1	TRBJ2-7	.	ASSQEAGLAGSYEQY
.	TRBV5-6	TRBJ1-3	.	ASSLYGTLSGGNTIY
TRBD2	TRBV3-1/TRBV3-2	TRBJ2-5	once	ASSPRTSGGRETQY
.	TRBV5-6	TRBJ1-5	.	ASSLRIGTNQPQH
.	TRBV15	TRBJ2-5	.	ATSRDRSSGETQY
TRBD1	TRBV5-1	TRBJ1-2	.	ASSLEPGQGISYGYGYT
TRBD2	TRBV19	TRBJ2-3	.	ASSLLAGGIDTQY